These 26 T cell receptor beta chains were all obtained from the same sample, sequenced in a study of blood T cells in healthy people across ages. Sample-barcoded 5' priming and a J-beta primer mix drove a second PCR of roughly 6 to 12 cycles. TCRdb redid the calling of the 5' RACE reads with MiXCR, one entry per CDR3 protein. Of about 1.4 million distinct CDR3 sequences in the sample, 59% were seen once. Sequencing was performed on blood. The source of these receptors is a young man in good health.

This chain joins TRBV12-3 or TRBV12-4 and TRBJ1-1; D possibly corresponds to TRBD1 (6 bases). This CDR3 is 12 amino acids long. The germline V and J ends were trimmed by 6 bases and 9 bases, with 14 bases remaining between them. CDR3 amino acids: CASSSLGGQAFF. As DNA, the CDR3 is TGTGCCAGCAGCTCCCTGGGGGGGCAAGCTTTCTTT.

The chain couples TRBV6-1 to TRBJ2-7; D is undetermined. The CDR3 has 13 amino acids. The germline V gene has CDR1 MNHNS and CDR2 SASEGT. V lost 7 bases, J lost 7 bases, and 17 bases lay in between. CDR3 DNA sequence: TGTGCCAGCATCGTACAACGAAGCCGGGAGCAGTACTTC. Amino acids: CASIVQRSREQYF.

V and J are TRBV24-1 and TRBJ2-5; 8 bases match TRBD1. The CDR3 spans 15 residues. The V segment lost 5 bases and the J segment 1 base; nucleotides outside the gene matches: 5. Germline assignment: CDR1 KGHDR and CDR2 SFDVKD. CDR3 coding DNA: TGTGCCACCAGTGGGCCGACAGGGGCCCAAGAGACCCAGTACTTC. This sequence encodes CATSGPTGAQETQYF.

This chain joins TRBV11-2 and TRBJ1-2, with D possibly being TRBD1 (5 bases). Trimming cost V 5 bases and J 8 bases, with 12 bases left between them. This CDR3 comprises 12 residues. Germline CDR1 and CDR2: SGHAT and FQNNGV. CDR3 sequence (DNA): TGTGCCAGCAGCCGGGGCAGGGCGGGCTACACCTTC. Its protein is CASSRGRAGYTF.

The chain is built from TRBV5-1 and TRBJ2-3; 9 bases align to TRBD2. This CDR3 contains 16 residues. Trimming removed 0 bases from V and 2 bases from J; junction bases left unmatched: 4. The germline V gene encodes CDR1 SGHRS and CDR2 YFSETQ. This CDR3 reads CASSLEAGGFTDTQYF. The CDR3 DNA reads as TGCGCCAGCAGCTTGGAAGCGGGGGGATTCACAGATACGCAGTATTTT.

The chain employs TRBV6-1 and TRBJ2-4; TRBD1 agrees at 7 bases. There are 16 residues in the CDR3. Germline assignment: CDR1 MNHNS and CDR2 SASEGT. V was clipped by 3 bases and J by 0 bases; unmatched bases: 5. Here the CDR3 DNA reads TGTGCCAGCAGTGACAGGGGGAAGCTAGCCAAAAACATTCAGTACTTC. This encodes CASSDRGKLAKNIQYF.

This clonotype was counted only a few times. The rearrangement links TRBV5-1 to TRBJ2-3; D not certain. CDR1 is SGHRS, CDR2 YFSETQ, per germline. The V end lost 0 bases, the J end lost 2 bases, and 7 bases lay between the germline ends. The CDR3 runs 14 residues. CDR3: CASSLEQPTDTQYF. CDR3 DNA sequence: TGCGCCAGCAGCTTGGAACAGCCCACAGATACGCAGTATTTT.

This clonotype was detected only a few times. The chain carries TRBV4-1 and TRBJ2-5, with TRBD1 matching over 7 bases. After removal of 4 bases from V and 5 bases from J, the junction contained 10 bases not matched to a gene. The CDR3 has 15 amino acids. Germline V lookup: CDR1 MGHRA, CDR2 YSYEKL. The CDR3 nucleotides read TGCGCCAGCAGCCTAAGAAGGACAGGTCAGGAGACCCAGTACTTC. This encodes CASSLRRTGQETQYF.

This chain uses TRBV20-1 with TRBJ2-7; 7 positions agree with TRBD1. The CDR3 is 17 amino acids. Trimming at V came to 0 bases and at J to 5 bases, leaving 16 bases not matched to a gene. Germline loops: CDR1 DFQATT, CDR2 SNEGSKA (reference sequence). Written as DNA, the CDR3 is TGCAGTGCTAGAGATCACCAGAACAGGGGATCCCCTCACGAGCAGTACTTC. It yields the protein CSARDHQNRGSPHEQYF.

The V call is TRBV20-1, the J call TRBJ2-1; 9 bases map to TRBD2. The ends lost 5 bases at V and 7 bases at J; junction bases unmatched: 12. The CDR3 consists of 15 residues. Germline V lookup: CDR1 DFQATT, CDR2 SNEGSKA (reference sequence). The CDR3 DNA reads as TGCAGTGCTTCCCGGGGTAGCGGGGGCCAAAATGAGCAGTTCTTC. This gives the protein CSASRGSGGQNEQFF.

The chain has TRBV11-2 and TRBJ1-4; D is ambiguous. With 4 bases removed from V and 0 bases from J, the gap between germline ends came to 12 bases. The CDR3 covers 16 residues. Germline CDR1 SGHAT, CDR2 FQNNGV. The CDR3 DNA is TGTGCCAGCAGCTCCGATCGACGCACAACTAATGAAAAACTGTTTTTT. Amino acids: CASSSDRRTTNEKLFF. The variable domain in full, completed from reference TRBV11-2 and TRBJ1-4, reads EAGVAQSPRYKIIEKRQSVAFWCNPISGHATLYWYQQILGQGPKLLIQFQNNGVVDDSQLPKDRFSAERLKGVDSTLKIQPAKLEDSAVYLCASSSDRRTTNEKLFFGSGTQLSVL.

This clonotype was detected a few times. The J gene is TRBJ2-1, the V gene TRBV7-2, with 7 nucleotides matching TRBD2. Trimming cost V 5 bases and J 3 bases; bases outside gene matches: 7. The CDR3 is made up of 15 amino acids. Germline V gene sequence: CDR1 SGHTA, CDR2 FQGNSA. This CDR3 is CASSESSGGYNEQFF. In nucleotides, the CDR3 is TGTGCCAGCAGCGAAAGTTCGGGGGGCTACAATGAGCAGTTCTTC.

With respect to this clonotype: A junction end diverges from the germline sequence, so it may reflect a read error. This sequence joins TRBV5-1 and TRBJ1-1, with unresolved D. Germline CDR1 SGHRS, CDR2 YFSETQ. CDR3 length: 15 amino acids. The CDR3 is CTSSWVPGRSTEAFF. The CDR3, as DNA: TGCACCAGCAGCTGGGTTCCGGGAAGGAGCACTGAAGCTTTCTTT. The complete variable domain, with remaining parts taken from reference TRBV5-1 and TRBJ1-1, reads KAGVTQTPRYLIKTRGQQVTLSCSPISGHRSVSWYQQTPGQGLQFLFEYFSETQRNKGNFPGRFSGRQFSNSRSEMNVSTLELGDSALYLCTSSWVPGRSTEAFFGQGTRLTVV.

The CDR3 sequence: CASSSSGANTGELFF. The CDR3 region has the DNA TGCGCCAGCAGCTCTAGCGGGGCGAACACCGGGGAGCTGTTTTTT. V gene TRBV5-1 combines with J gene TRBJ2-2; 9 bases fit TRBD2. Germline values: CDR1 SGHRS, CDR2 YFSETQ. CDR3 length: 15 residues. J gave up 0 bases and V 3 bases, and 0 bases lay outside the gene matches.

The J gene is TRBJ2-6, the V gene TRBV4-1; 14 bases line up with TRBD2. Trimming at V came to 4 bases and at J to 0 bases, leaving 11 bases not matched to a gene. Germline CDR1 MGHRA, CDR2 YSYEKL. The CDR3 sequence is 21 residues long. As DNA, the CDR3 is TGCGCCAGCAGCCCTTCTGGACTAGCGGGAGGACAAGACTCTGGGGCCAACGTCCTGACTTTC. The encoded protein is CASSPSGLAGGQDSGANVLTF.

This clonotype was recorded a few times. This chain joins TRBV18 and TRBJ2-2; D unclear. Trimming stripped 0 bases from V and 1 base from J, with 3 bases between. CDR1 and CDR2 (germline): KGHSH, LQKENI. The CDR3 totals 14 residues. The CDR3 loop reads CASSPPGNTGELFF. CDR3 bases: TGTGCCAGCTCACCACCGGGGAACACCGGGGAGCTGTTTTTT.

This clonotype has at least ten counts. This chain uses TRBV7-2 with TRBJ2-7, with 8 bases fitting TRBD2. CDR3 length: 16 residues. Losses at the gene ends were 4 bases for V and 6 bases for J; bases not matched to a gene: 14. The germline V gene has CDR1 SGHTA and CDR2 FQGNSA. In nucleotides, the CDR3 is TGTGCCAGCAGCTCGGTAGTAGCGGGATTCCGGGGCGAGCAGTACTTC. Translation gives CASSSVVAGFRGEQYF. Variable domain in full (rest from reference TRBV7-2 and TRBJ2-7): GAGVSQSPSNKVTEKGKDVELRCDPISGHTALYWYRQSLGQGLEFLIYFQGNSAPDKSGLPSDRFSAERTGGSVSTLTIQRTQQEDSAVYLCASSSVVAGFRGEQYFGPGTRLTVT.

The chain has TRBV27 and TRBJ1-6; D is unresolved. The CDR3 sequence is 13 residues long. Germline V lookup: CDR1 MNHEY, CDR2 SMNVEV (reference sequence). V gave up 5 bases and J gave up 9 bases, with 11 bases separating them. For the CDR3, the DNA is TGTGCCAGCAGTCAAAAACAGAGTTCACCCCTCCACTTT. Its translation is CASSQKQSSPLHF.

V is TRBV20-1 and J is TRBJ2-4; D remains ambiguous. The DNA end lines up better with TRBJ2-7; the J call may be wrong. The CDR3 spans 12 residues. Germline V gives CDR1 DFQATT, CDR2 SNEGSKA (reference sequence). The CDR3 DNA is TGCAGTGCTAGTAACAGAGGATACGAGCAGTACTTC. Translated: CSASNRGYEQYF.

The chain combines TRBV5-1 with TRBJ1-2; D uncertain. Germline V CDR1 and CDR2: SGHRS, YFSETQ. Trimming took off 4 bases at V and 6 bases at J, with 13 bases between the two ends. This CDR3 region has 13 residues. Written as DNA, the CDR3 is TGCGCCAGCAGCCCGTCAACGGGCGATGGCTACACCTTC. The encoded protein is CASSPSTGDGYTF.

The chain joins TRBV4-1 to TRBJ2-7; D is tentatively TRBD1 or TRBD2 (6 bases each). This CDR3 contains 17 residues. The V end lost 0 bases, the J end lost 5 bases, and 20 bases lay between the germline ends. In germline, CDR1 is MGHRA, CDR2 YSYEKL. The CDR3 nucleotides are TGCGCCAGCAGCCAAGACCACAGGGAGGCTTATTTCCACGAGCAGTACTTC. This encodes CASSQDHREAYFHEQYF.

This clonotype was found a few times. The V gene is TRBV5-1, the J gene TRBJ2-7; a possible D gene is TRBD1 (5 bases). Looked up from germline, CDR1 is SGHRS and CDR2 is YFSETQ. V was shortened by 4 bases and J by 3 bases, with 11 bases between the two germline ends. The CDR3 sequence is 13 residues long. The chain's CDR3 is CASSIRQYYEQYF. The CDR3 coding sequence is TGCGCCAGCAGCATCCGACAGTACTACGAGCAGTACTTC.

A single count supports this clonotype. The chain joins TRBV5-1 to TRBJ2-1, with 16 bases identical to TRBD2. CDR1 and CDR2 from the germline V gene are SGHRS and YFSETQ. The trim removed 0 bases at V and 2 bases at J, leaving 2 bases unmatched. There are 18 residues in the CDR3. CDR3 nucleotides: TGCGCCAGCAGCTTGGCCGGGACTAGCGGGGGGGCCTACAATGAGCAGTTCTTC. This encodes CASSLAGTSGGAYNEQFF.

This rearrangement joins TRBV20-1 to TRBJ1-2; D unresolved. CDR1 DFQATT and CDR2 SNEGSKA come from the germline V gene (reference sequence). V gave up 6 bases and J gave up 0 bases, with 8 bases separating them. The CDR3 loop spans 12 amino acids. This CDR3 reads CSAAGSNYGYTF. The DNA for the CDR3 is TGCAGTGCCGCCGGTTCTAACTATGGCTACACCTTC.

The CDR3, as DNA: TGTGCCAGCAAATTATCGGGACAGAGAAATGAGCAGTTCTTC. Translation: CASKLSGQRNEQFF. V is TRBV28 and J is TRBJ2-1, with TRBD1 identical over 7 bases. Germline V lookup: CDR1 MDHEN, CDR2 SYDVKM. J lost 7 bases, V lost 7 bases, and 10 bases had no gene match. This CDR3 region has 14 residues.

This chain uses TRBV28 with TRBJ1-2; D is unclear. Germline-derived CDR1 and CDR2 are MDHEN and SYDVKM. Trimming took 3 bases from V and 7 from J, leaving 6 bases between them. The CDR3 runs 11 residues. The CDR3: CASSFNAGYTF. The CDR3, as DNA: TGTGCCAGCAGTTTCAACGCTGGCTACACCTTC.